These T cell receptor beta chains were read from a single sample in a study of Ad26.COV2.S vaccination and SARS-CoV-2 variants. Sequencing was performed with immunoSEQ multiplex PCR; in TCRdb, only in-frame clones are kept and a portion is missing. The data contain approximately 500,000 clones, roughly nine tenths of them singletons. The sample consisted of peripheral blood, taken in a trial of Ad26.COV2.S vaccine versus placebo. The origin of the receptors is a person between 18 and 60 years old who received the Ad26.COV2.S COVID-19 vaccine or a placebo. CDR3s include the opening cysteine and the closing phenylalanine or tryptophan. The order of the fields is V gene, D gene, J gene, clone size, CDR3 protein, CDR3 DNA. The D gene is left open where the match is weak. Clone size is shown for a subset of rows, as once, few, many or a class of expanded clone.

V gene: TRBV20-1
D gene: -
J gene: TRBJ1-5
clone size: -
CDR3 protein: CSASYTNQPQHF
CDR3 DNA: TGCAGTGCTAGTTACACCAATCAGCCCCAGCATTTT

V gene: TRBV28
D gene: -
J gene: TRBJ2-5
clone size: -
CDR3 protein: CASIQGGSGARETQYF
CDR3 DNA: TGTGCCAGCATCCAGGGGGGTAGCGGGGCGCGTGAGACCCAGTACTTC

V gene: TRBV19
D gene: -
J gene: TRBJ1-5
clone size: -
CDR3 protein: CASSIVGGKQPQHF
CDR3 DNA: TGTGCCAGTAGTATAGTTGGGGGGAAGCAGCCCCAGCATTTT

V gene: TRBV7-8
D gene: TRBD2
J gene: TRBJ2-5
clone size: -
CDR3 protein: CASSASGTQETQYF
CDR3 DNA: TGTGCCAGCAGCGCTAGCGGGACACAAGAGACCCAGTACTTC

V gene: TRBV5-4
D gene: -
J gene: TRBJ1-1
clone size: -
CDR3 protein: CASSLEGGSGVSTEAFF
CDR3 DNA: TGTGCCAGCAGCTTGGAGGGGGGAAGTGGGGTAAGCACTGAAGCTTTCTTT

V gene: TRBV4-3
D gene: -
J gene: TRBJ2-7
clone size: -
CDR3 protein: CASSPGGPGLEQYF
CDR3 DNA: TGCGCCAGCAGTCCGGGGGGCCCCGGATTAGAGCAGTACTTC

V gene: TRBV11-2
D gene: -
J gene: TRBJ2-3
clone size: once
CDR3 protein: CASSGGLTQRDTQYF
CDR3 DNA: TGTGCCAGCAGCGGAGGGCTAACGCAGAGAGATACGCAGTATTTT

V gene: TRBV30
D gene: -
J gene: TRBJ2-6
clone size: -
CDR3 protein: CAWNAGANVLTF
CDR3 DNA: TGTGCCTGGAATGCCGGGGCCAACGTCCTGACTTTC

V gene: TRBV7-6
D gene: -
J gene: TRBJ2-7
clone size: once
CDR3 protein: CASSSVGAVWNEQYF
CDR3 DNA: TGTGCCAGCAGCTCGGTTGGGGCGGTCTGGAACGAGCAGTACTTC

V gene: TRBV10-3
D gene: -
J gene: TRBJ2-7
clone size: -
CDR3 protein: CAISNRRGTRGTAEVVQYF
CDR3 DNA: TGTGCCATCAGTAATAGACGGGGAACCCGAGGGACTGCCGAGGTGGTGCAGTACTTC

V gene: TRBV7-9
D gene: -
J gene: TRBJ2-5
clone size: -
CDR3 protein: CASSLVGIGYSQYF
CDR3 DNA: TGTGCCAGCAGCTTAGTGGGGATAGGATATTCCCAGTACTTC

V gene: TRBV3-1/TRBV3-2
D gene: -
J gene: TRBJ1-5
clone size: -
CDR3 protein: CASSQAGTNQPQHF
CDR3 DNA: TGTGCCAGCAGCCAAGCGGGGACCAATCAGCCCCAGCATTTT

V gene: TRBV6-2/TRBV6-3
D gene: -
J gene: TRBJ1-4
clone size: -
CDR3 protein: CASSYSLILGEKLFF
CDR3 DNA: TGTGCCAGCAGTTACTCGCTGATCCTCGGCGAAAAACTGTTTTTT

V gene: TRBV3-1/TRBV3-2
D gene: -
J gene: TRBJ2-5
clone size: -
CDR3 protein: CASSPLPRGETQYF
CDR3 DNA: TGTGCCAGCAGCCCCCTACCGAGAGGGGAGACCCAGTACTTC

V gene: TRBV4-1
D gene: TRBD1
J gene: TRBJ2-5
clone size: -
CDR3 protein: CASSPGQGAGYQETQYF
CDR3 DNA: TGCGCCAGCAGCCCCGGACAGGGGGCGGGGTACCAAGAGACCCAGTACTTC

V gene: TRBV10-2
D gene: TRBD2
J gene: TRBJ2-7
clone size: -
CDR3 protein: CASSGRESSYEQYF
CDR3 DNA: TGCGCCAGCAGTGGGCGGGAGTCCTCCTACGAGCAGTACTTC

V gene: TRBV7-2
D gene: -
J gene: TRBJ1-6
clone size: once
CDR3 protein: CASCLDSYNSPLHF
CDR3 DNA: TGTGCCAGTTGCCTGGACAGCTATAATTCACCCCTCCACTTT

V gene: TRBV30
D gene: -
J gene: TRBJ1-1
clone size: -
CDR3 protein: CAWRAGTNTEAFF
CDR3 DNA: TGTGCCTGGAGGGCGGGGACGAACACTGAAGCTTTCTTT

V gene: TRBV7-9
D gene: -
J gene: TRBJ2-2
clone size: once
CDR3 protein: CASSPALGRTGELFF
CDR3 DNA: TGTGCCAGCAGCCCCGCCCTTGGGAGGACCGGGGAGCTGTTTTTT

V gene: TRBV28
D gene: -
J gene: TRBJ1-1
clone size: -
CDR3 protein: CASGAVNTEAFF
CDR3 DNA: TGTGCCAGCGGGGCAGTTAACACTGAAGCTTTCTTT

V gene: TRBV11-1
D gene: -
J gene: TRBJ1-4
clone size: -
CDR3 protein: CASSLGSGLFF
CDR3 DNA: TGTGCCAGCAGCCTGGGGAGCGGTCTGTTTTTT

V gene: TRBV25-1
D gene: -
J gene: TRBJ1-4
clone size: -
CDR3 protein: CASSESGIRGEKLFF
CDR3 DNA: TGTGCCAGCAGTGAATCGGGCATCCGCGGTGAAAAACTGTTTTTT

V gene: TRBV11-2
D gene: -
J gene: TRBJ2-2
clone size: -
CDR3 protein: CASSRGEGGTGELFF
CDR3 DNA: TGTGCCAGCAGCCGAGGGGAGGGGGGCACCGGGGAGCTGTTTTTT

V gene: TRBV19
D gene: -
J gene: TRBJ2-5
clone size: -
CDR3 protein: CASSIGTRNSQETQYF
CDR3 DNA: TGTGCCAGTAGTATAGGCACCAGGAACTCCCAAGAGACCCAGTACTTC

V gene: TRBV28
D gene: -
J gene: TRBJ2-7
clone size: -
CDR3 protein: CASSHPPGAAYEQYF
CDR3 DNA: TGTGCCAGCAGCCACCCCCCAGGGGCGGCCTACGAGCAGTACTTC

V gene: TRBV2
D gene: -
J gene: TRBJ2-3
clone size: -
CDR3 protein: CASSEEVSDTDTQYF
CDR3 DNA: TGTGCCAGCAGTGAAGAGGTTAGCGACACAGATACGCAGTATTTT